These 20 T cell receptor beta chains came from one sample sequenced in a study of spatial heterogeneity in lung cancer. Study results and limitations: In tumors, expanded intratumoral alpha and beta TCR counts tracked mutation counts.

The time point is: sample taken at primary tumor resection. No antigen has been identified for these receptors. TCRdb ran MiXCR on the 5' RACE reads and lists one entry per CDR3 protein. This sample has fewer than 10,000 distinct CDR3 sequences, with around 6.7% found just once. The material was lung tumor tissue, obtained at surgery. Every receptor here comes from a female donor with early-stage non-small cell lung cancer.

This clonotype is deemed medium-sized. For a library built for alpha chains, this beta chain is a stray read; little rests on its size. V gene TRBV9 combines with J gene TRBJ2-2; D call uncertain. This CDR3 contains 14 residues. The V gene lost 0 bases and the J gene lost 6 bases, with 9 bases spanning the gap. Germline CDR1 reads SGDLS; CDR2 reads YYNGEE. Here the CDR3 reads CASSVVSSAGELFF. The CDR3, as DNA: TGTGCCAGCAGCGTAGTATCAAGCGCCGGGGAGCTGTTTTTT.

This clonotype is classed as medium-sized. Because this beta chain is a stray read in a library intended to capture alpha chains, its abundance should not be given much weight. The rearrangement links TRBV2 to TRBJ2-7, with D perhaps being TRBD1 or TRBD2 (5 bases each). Germline V lookup: CDR1 SNHLY, CDR2 FYNNEI. The V gene lost 7 bases and the J gene lost 0 bases, with 19 bases spanning the gap. This CDR3 comprises 16 residues. CDR3 protein: CASTGTLSAPSYEQYF. The CDR3 region has the DNA TGTGCCAGCACGGGGACCTTGTCGGCCCCCTCCTACGAGCAGTACTTC.

By its share, this clonotype is medium-sized (0.01 to 0.1%). This beta chain is a stray read from a library made for alpha chains; its abundance is not meaningful. The V call is TRBV19, the J call TRBJ2-3; 8 bases fit TRBD2. Germline trimming cut 7 bases from V and 4 bases from J; bases unmatched to any gene: 16. The CDR3 is made up of 17 amino acids. Germline V gives CDR1 LNHDA, CDR2 SQIVND (reference sequence). The CDR3 region is CASKDPFAGGVADTQYF. The CDR3 nucleotides are TGTGCCAGTAAAGACCCCTTCGCGGGAGGTGTTGCAGATACGCAGTATTTT.

To note about this clonotype: This beta chain is an unintended read in a library built for alpha chains; its size means little. This chain connects TRBV3-1 to TRBJ2-5, with a possible D match to TRBD2 (5 bases). Deletions cut 4 bases from V and 1 base from J, with 13 bases between. Germline lookup yields CDR1 LGHDT and CDR2 YNNKEL (reference sequence). CDR3 length equals 15 residues. The CDR3 protein is CASSPGLEVQETQYF. The CDR3 coding sequence is TGTGCCAGCAGCCCCGGACTCGAGGTCCAAGAGACCCAGTACTTC.

This clonotype counts as medium-sized. The size of this beta chain means little, since it is a stray read in a library made for alpha chains. V usage is TRBV29-1 and J usage is TRBJ1-1, with D possibly matching TRBD1 (5 bases). V was cut by 6 bases and J by 10 bases, with 18 bases left in between. The CDR3 contains 12 residues. The germline CDR1 and CDR2 sequences are SQVTM and ANQGSEA. CDR3 in DNA: TGCAGCGTAGAGATAGGGGCCCCCAGAGCTTTCTTT. It translates to CSVEIGAPRAFF.

This clonotype showed up many times. Found in a library prepared for alpha chains, this beta chain is an off-target read, and its abundance has little meaning. V usage is TRBV2 and J usage is TRBJ2-2; 9 nucleotides align to TRBD1. Germline trimming cut 8 bases from V and 5 bases from J; bases unmatched to any gene: 9. From germline, CDR1 is SNHLY and CDR2 FYNNEI. CDR3 size: 15 residues. DNA of the CDR3: TGTGCCAGCGCCCAGGACAGGGGAGGAACCGGGGAGCTGTTTTTT. Protein product: CASAQDRGGTGELFF.

This clonotype was seen at least ten times. The library was built for alpha chains, so this beta chain is an off-target read and its size means little. V gene TRBV7-6 combines with J gene TRBJ2-1; no definite D call. Germline V lookup: CDR1 SGHVS, CDR2 FNYEAQ. The CDR3 is 17 amino acids. Trimming took off 2 bases at V and 0 bases at J, with 14 bases between the two ends. The CDR3 DNA reads TGTGCCAGCAGCTTATTACCTGCCCGGAGCTCCTACAATGAGCAGTTCTTC. It codes for CASSLLPARSSYNEQFF. Supplemented by reference TRBV7-6 and TRBJ2-1, the full variable domain reads GAGVSQSPRYKVTKRGQDVALRCDPISGHVSLYWYRQALGQGPEFLTYFNYEAQQDKSGLPNDRFSAERPEGSISTLTIQRTEQRDSAMYRCASSLLPARSSYNEQFFGPGTRLTVL.

This clonotype is medium-sized within its sample. This beta chain was picked up by a library intended for alpha chains and is off target, so its count carries little meaning. This chain links TRBV20-1 with TRBJ2-3; 10 bases agree with TRBD2. With V trimmed by 6 bases and J by 4 bases, 10 bases remained unmatched. CDR3 length: 15 amino acids. Germline V CDR1 and CDR2: DFQATT, SNEGSKA (reference sequence). Here the CDR3 reads CSATPPSGSPDTQYF. The CDR3 DNA reads as TGCAGTGCCACACCCCCTAGCGGGAGCCCAGATACGCAGTATTTT.

With respect to this clonotype: This beta chain lies outside the target of a library built for alpha chains; its clone size means little. The chain combines TRBV20-1 with TRBJ2-5, with a tentative D call TRBD2 (5 bases). CDR1 and CDR2 (germline): DFQATT, SNEGSKA (reference sequence). The CDR3 spans 15 residues. The V gene lost 0 bases and the J gene lost 2 bases, with 13 bases spanning the gap. This chain's CDR3 is CSARDLRGRQETQYF. The CDR3 DNA follows: TGCAGTGCTAGAGACCTCCGAGGGCGACAAGAGACCCAGTACTTC.

This clonotype has ten or more counts. With the library built for alpha chains, this beta chain is off target and its frequency is not meaningful. The rearrangement uses TRBV19 and TRBJ2-3; 7 nucleotides match TRBD2. Germline loops: CDR1 LNHDA, CDR2 SQIVND (reference sequence). The CDR3 consists of 16 residues. J lost 9 bases, V lost 4 bases, and 16 bases had no gene match. The DNA of the CDR3 is TGTGCCAGTAGTACCCAGATCCGGAATAGCGGGCCGACGCAGTATTTT. Protein product: CASSTQIRNSGPTQYF.

This clonotype was counted many times. This beta chain was picked up by a library intended for alpha chains and is off target, so its count carries little meaning. J is TRBJ2-1 and V is TRBV11-2; D gene uncertain. This CDR3 has 11 residues. Germline CDR1 SGHAT, CDR2 FQNNGV. Trimming took off 1 base at V and 11 bases at J, with 6 bases between the two ends. The CDR3 DNA follows: TGTGCCAGCAGCTTAGGTTTCAAGCAGTTCTTC. Its translation is CASSLGFKQFF. Based on the CDR3 plus reference TRBV11-2 and TRBJ2-1, the full variable domain is EAGVAQSPRYKIIEKRQSVAFWCNPISGHATLYWYQQILGQGPKLLIQFQNNGVVDDSQLPKDRFSAERLKGVDSTLKIQPAKLEDSAVYLCASSLGFKQFFGPGTRLTVL.

This clonotype qualifies as medium-sized. This beta chain is off target for a library built for alpha chains, so its abundance means little. This sequence joins TRBV29-1 and TRBJ1-4; TRBD1 aligns across 7 bases. V was pared by 5 bases and J by 6 bases, with 9 bases of the junction left unmatched. Germline CDR1 SQVTM, CDR2 ANQGSEA. CDR3 length equals 14 residues. CDR3 amino acids: CSVTTDRADEKLFF. For the CDR3, the DNA is TGCAGCGTTACCACCGACAGGGCTGATGAAAAACTGTTTTTT. Variable domain in full (rest from reference TRBV29-1 and TRBJ1-4): SAVISQKPSRDICQRGTSLTIQCQVDSQVTMMFWYRQQPGQSLTLIATANQGSEATYESGFVIDKFPISRPNLTFSTLTVSNMSPEDSSIYLCSVTTDRADEKLFFGSGTQLSVL.

This clonotype occurred many times. Because the library targeted alpha chains, this beta chain is an off-target read whose size means little. The chain uses TRBV2 and TRBJ1-1; D perhaps matches TRBD1 (5 bases). The CDR3 is made up of 14 amino acids. In germline, CDR1 is SNHLY, CDR2 FYNNEI. V dropped 6 bases and J dropped 4 bases, with 15 bases sitting between them. Written as DNA, the CDR3 is TGTGCCAGCAGGTGGGGGACGGATCGCACTGAAGCTTTCTTT. Translation gives CASRWGTDRTEAFF.

This clonotype was counted at least ten times. The library was prepared for alpha chains; this beta chain is a stray read, so its frequency means little. The chain links TRBV7-2 to TRBJ2-1; 8 bases match TRBD2. This CDR3 comprises 14 residues. With 4 bases clipped from V and 10 bases from J, the junction kept 9 bases outside the gene matches. CDR1 and CDR2 from the germline V gene are SGHTA and FQGNSA. The CDR3 is CASSSTSALREQFF. CDR3 bases: TGTGCCAGCAGCTCGACTAGCGCCCTCAGGGAGCAGTTCTTC.

By share of the sample, this clonotype is medium-sized. Since the library was made to target alpha chains, this beta chain is a stray read and its abundance is not meaningful. The V and J genes are TRBV11-3 and TRBJ1-1; unclear D gene. V lost 8 bases and J lost 0, with 10 bases in between. The CDR3 is 13 amino acids. CDR1 SGHNT and CDR2 YENEEA come from the germline V gene. The CDR3 DNA is TGTGCCAGCTGGGGAGGAATGAACACTGAAGCTTTCTTT. Protein sequence: CASWGGMNTEAFF. Drawing the rest from reference TRBV11-3 and TRBJ1-1, the complete variable domain is EAGVVQSPRYKIIEKKQPVAFWCNPISGHNTLYWYLQNLGQGPELLIRYENEEAVDDSQLPKDRFSAERLKGVDSTLKIQPAELGDSAVYLCASWGGMNTEAFFGQGTRLTVV.

This clonotype was counted many times. This beta chain turned up in a library designed for alpha chains; as an off-target read, its abundance says little. This chain links TRBV20-1 with TRBJ2-1; TRBD2 matches 8 bases. The V segment lost 4 bases and the J segment 5 bases; nucleotides outside the gene matches: 10. The CDR3 is made up of 15 amino acids. Germline V CDR1 and CDR2: DFQATT, SNEGSKA (reference sequence). This CDR3 is CSAISVGGGNNEQFF. The CDR3 DNA follows: TGCAGTGCTATTTCAGTTGGCGGGGGGAACAATGAGCAGTTCTTC.

By frequency in the sample, this clonotype is medium-sized (0.01 to 0.1%). As an off-target read in a library built for alpha chains, this beta chain has a frequency of little significance. The chain combines TRBV2 with TRBJ1-6, with D uncertain. CDR1 and CDR2 (germline): SNHLY, FYNNEI. This CDR3 region has 16 residues. Between the trimmed V and J ends, which lost 3 bases and 7 bases, there was a span of 16 bases. The CDR3 is CASSDGTARGNSPLHF. For the CDR3, the DNA is TGTGCCAGCAGTGACGGCACGGCCCGCGGGAATTCACCCCTCCACTTT. The full variable domain, its missing parts supplied by reference TRBV2 and TRBJ1-6, is EPEVTQTPSHQVTQMGQEVILRCVPISNHLYFYWYRQILGQKVEFLVSFYNNEISEKSEIFDDQFSVERPDGSNFTLKIRSTKLEDSAMYFCASSDGTARGNSPLHFGNGTRLTVT.

In its sample, this clonotype ranks as medium-sized. This beta chain came through as a stray read in a library set up for alpha chains, and its size says little. The rearrangement uses TRBV9 and TRBJ1-2; D perhaps matches TRBD1 (5 bases). Trimming stripped 3 bases from V and 4 bases from J, with 16 bases between. The CDR3 length is 15 residues. Germline V gives CDR1 SGDLS, CDR2 YYNGEE. CDR3 sequence reads: CASSGSQAHFYGYTF. The CDR3 nucleotides read TGTGCCAGCAGCGGATCACAGGCTCACTTCTATGGCTACACCTTC.

In its sample, this clonotype ranks as medium-sized. This beta chain was picked up by a library intended for alpha chains and is off target, so its count carries little meaning. J is TRBJ2-2 and V is TRBV13, with unresolved D. Germline V lookup: CDR1 PRHDT, CDR2 FYEKMQ (reference sequence). The CDR3 contains 21 residues. Deletions cut 3 bases from V and 0 bases from J, with 26 bases between. In DNA, the CDR3 is TGTGCCAGCAGCTTCGACCCCCTCATTGGACCGAACGTGACGAACACCGGGGAGCTGTTTTTT. Translated, it gives CASSFDPLIGPNVTNTGELFF.

Ten or more counts support this clonotype. This beta chain slipped into a library made for alpha chains as a stray read, so its size is not meaningful. J is TRBJ2-2 and V is TRBV28; possibly TRBD2 for D (6 bases). CDR1 and CDR2 (germline): MDHEN, SYDVKM. The CDR3 loop spans 16 amino acids. V was pared by 6 bases and J by 0 bases, with 14 bases between. The CDR3 region is CASRLRDSANTGELFF. Here the CDR3 DNA reads TGTGCCAGCAGGCTCCGGGACTCAGCGAACACCGGGGAGCTGTTTTTT.